This T cell receptor beta chain was sequenced during a study of OX40 agonist ivuxolimab in advanced cancers. Study-wide context: At doses from 0.01 to 10 mg/kg, patients were given intravenous ivuxolimab every 2 weeks.

Measured with immunoSEQ multiplex PCR; TCRdb has only the in-frame clones, and not every one. The table shows 15,000 to 20,000 clones, with 75% to 95% occurring only once. There are 16 residues in the CDR3. Trimming left V 5 bases short and J 8 bases short, with 24 bases between. In germline, CDR1 is LGHNA, CDR2 YNFKEQ. This receptor was identified in an adult with an advanced solid tumor such as melanoma, head and neck, liver or kidney cancer. This sequence joins TRBV4-2 and TRBJ1-2; D unclear. The sequencing here drew on CD4+ or CD8+ T cells sorted from blood, taken in a trial of the OX40 agonist ivuxolimab. CDR3 loop: CASSLDKGSPPRGYTF. The CDR3 DNA reads TGTGCCAGCAGCTTGGATAAGGGATCCCCTCCACGGGGCTACACCTTC.